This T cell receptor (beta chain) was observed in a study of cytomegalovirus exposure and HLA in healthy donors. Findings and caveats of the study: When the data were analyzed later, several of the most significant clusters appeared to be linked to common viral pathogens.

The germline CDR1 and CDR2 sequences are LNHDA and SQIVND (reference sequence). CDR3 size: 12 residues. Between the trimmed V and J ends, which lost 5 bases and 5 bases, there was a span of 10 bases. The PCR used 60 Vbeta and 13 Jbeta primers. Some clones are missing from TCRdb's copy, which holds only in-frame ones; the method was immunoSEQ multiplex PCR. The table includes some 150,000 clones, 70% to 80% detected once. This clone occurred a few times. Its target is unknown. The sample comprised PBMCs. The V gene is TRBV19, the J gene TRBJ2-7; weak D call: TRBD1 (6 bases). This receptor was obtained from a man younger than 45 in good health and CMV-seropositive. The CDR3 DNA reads TGTGCCAGTAGTTACCAGGGGCACGAGCAGTACTTC. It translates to CASSYQGHEQYF.